The rows below give T cell receptor beta chains drawn from one sample of a study of blood T cell repertoires in COVID-19. The assay was immunoSEQ multiplex PCR, and TCRdb's table has in-frame clones only and misses some. The data show around 95,000 clones, roughly 85% seen once. The sequencing sample was made of peripheral blood. These receptors were obtained from a woman aged 70-85 years with acute or convalescent COVID-19. CDR3s include the opening cysteine and the closing phenylalanine or tryptophan. The D gene is left open where the match is weak. Size values are once, few and many counts, or a class for expanded clones, and some rows have none.

J gene: TRBJ1-2; clone size: .; D gene: .; V gene: TRBV4-3; CDR3 protein: CASSQDFGQGNYGYTF; CDR3 DNA: TGCGCCAGCAGCCAAGATTTTGGGCAGGGGAACTATGGCTACACCTTC
J gene: TRBJ2-2; clone size: .; D gene: .; V gene: TRBV11-3; CDR3 protein: CASSDRSRPGELFF; CDR3 DNA: TGTGCCAGCAGCGACAGGTCTAGACCCGGGGAGCTGTTTTTT
J gene: TRBJ1-2; clone size: .; D gene: TRBD1; V gene: TRBV29-1; CDR3 protein: CSVEAGQNYGYTF; CDR3 DNA: TGCAGCGTTGAAGCGGGACAGAACTATGGCTACACCTTC
J gene: TRBJ2-7; clone size: .; D gene: TRBD1; V gene: TRBV5-4; CDR3 protein: CASSLVLGTDYEQYF; CDR3 DNA: TGTGCCAGCAGCTTGGTGCTCGGGACAGACTACGAGCAGTACTTC
J gene: TRBJ2-5; clone size: .; D gene: .; V gene: TRBV4-1; CDR3 protein: CASSHGTAVETQYF; CDR3 DNA: TGCGCCAGCAGCCATGGAACAGCTGTCGAGACCCAGTACTTC
J gene: TRBJ1-1; clone size: .; D gene: TRBD1; V gene: TRBV6-2/TRBV6-3; CDR3 protein: CASSYSGTALGEAFF; CDR3 DNA: TGTGCCAGCAGTTACTCTGGGACAGCCCTGGGAGAAGCTTTCTTT
J gene: TRBJ2-4; clone size: .; D gene: TRBD1; V gene: TRBV29-1; CDR3 protein: CSVEGGVQGEAKNIQYF; CDR3 DNA: TGCAGCGTTGAAGGAGGGGTACAGGGGGAGGCCAAAAACATTCAGTACTTC
J gene: TRBJ1-6; clone size: few; D gene: TRBD1; V gene: TRBV2; CDR3 protein: CARNEGQGENSPLHF; CDR3 DNA: TGTGCCAGGAATGAGGGACAGGGGGAGAATTCACCCCTCCACTTT
J gene: TRBJ2-2; clone size: .; D gene: .; V gene: TRBV29-1; CDR3 protein: CSVDLLNTGELFF; CDR3 DNA: TGCAGCGTTGATCTTCTGAACACCGGGGAGCTGTTTTTT
J gene: TRBJ2-3; clone size: .; D gene: .; V gene: TRBV4-1; CDR3 protein: CASSQDLGRTDTQYF; CDR3 DNA: TGCGCCAGCAGCCAAGATCTGGGCAGGACAGATACGCAGTATTTT
J gene: TRBJ2-5; clone size: .; D gene: TRBD2; V gene: TRBV9; CDR3 protein: CASSAPVRGGEQETQYF; CDR3 DNA: TGTGCCAGCAGCGCTCCTGTCCGGGGGGGAGAACAAGAGACCCAGTACTTC
J gene: TRBJ1-1; clone size: .; D gene: .; V gene: TRBV5-5; CDR3 protein: CASSSGQLPEAFF; CDR3 DNA: TGTGCCAGCAGCTCTGGACAGCTACCTGAAGCTTTCTTT
J gene: TRBJ2-3; clone size: .; D gene: TRBD2; V gene: TRBV10-3; CDR3 protein: CAISQAGGQGDTQYF; CDR3 DNA: TGTGCCATCAGCCAAGCGGGGGGGCAGGGAGATACGCAGTATTTT
J gene: TRBJ2-5; clone size: .; D gene: TRBD1; V gene: TRBV18; CDR3 protein: CASSPRTGVRETQYF; CDR3 DNA: TGTGCCAGCTCGCCGCGGACAGGGGTGAGAGAGACCCAGTACTTC
J gene: TRBJ2-3; clone size: few; D gene: .; V gene: TRBV5-8; CDR3 protein: CASSLAQDTDTQYF; CDR3 DNA: TGTGCCAGCAGCTTGGCACAGGACACAGATACGCAGTATTTT
J gene: TRBJ1-5; clone size: few; D gene: TRBD1; V gene: TRBV5-5; CDR3 protein: CASSPYPGTGGNQPQHF; CDR3 DNA: TGTGCCAGCAGCCCATATCCCGGGACAGGGGGCAATCAGCCCCAGCATTTT
J gene: TRBJ1-5; clone size: .; D gene: .; V gene: TRBV10-3; CDR3 protein: CAIADYSNQPQHF; CDR3 DNA: TGTGCCATCGCGGATTATAGCAATCAGCCCCAGCATTTT
J gene: TRBJ2-1; clone size: .; D gene: TRBD1; V gene: TRBV3-1/TRBV3-2; CDR3 protein: CASSPVPGQGGYTYNEQFF; CDR3 DNA: TGTGCCAGCAGTCCTGTCCCGGGACAGGGGGGCTACACCTACAATGAGCAGTTCTTC
J gene: TRBJ1-5; clone size: .; D gene: TRBD1; V gene: TRBV24-1; CDR3 protein: CATSDSGGLQPQHF; CDR3 DNA: TGTGCCACCAGTGATTCAGGGGGTTTACAGCCCCAGCATTTT
J gene: TRBJ1-4; clone size: .; D gene: TRBD1; V gene: TRBV19; CDR3 protein: CASKSQGGTNEKLFF; CDR3 DNA: TGTGCCAGTAAATCGCAGGGGGGCACTAATGAAAAACTGTTTTTT
J gene: TRBJ2-7; clone size: .; D gene: .; V gene: TRBV27; CDR3 protein: CAGTRSYEQYF; CDR3 DNA: TGTGCCGGAACGAGGAGCTACGAGCAGTACTTC
J gene: TRBJ2-2; clone size: .; D gene: TRBD2; V gene: TRBV6-5; CDR3 protein: CASQIRGGTGELFF; CDR3 DNA: TGTGCCAGCCAGATTCGGGGGGGAACCGGGGAGCTGTTTTTT
J gene: TRBJ1-5; clone size: once; D gene: .; V gene: TRBV12-3/TRBV12-4; CDR3 protein: CASGAGNQPQHF; CDR3 DNA: TGTGCCAGCGGCGCGGGCAATCAGCCCCAGCATTTT
J gene: TRBJ1-4; clone size: .; D gene: .; V gene: TRBV14; CDR3 protein: CASSQDLRTNEKLFF; CDR3 DNA: TGTGCCAGCAGCCAAGACCTGCGAACTAATGAAAAACTGTTTTTT